Listed below are T cell receptor beta chains from one sample, sequenced in a study of CD8+CD57+ T cells in acquired aplastic anemia. A single record per CDR3 protein comes from TCRdb applying MiXCR to the reads. The sample has more than 95,000 distinct CDR3 sequences, about 40% seen once; the top ten hold about 3%. Sequencing input: sorted CD4+, CD8+, or CD8+CD57+ T cells (not recorded which) from PBMCs. Receptors were obtained from a human donor with aplastic anemia. CDR3s include the opening cysteine and the closing phenylalanine or tryptophan. The D gene is left open where the match is weak. Clone size is not always given. Where it is, it says once, few, many or a class for expanded clones.

CDR3 protein: CASSALAGVPTDTQYF
CDR3 DNA: TGTGCCAGCAGCGCCCTAGCGGGGGTCCCCACAGATACGCAGTATTTT
clone size: many
D gene: TRBD2
J gene: TRBJ2-3
V gene: TRBV9

CDR3 protein: CASSTGGHGVAKLFF
CDR3 DNA: TGTGCCAGCAGTACGGGAGGACATGGAGTGGCGAAACTGTTTTTT
clone size: NA
D gene: NA
J gene: TRBJ1-4
V gene: TRBV6-1

CDR3 protein: CASSFSGVSYEQYF
CDR3 DNA: TGTGCCAGCAGTTTTAGCGGGGTCTCCTACGAGCAGTACTTC
clone size: many
D gene: TRBD2
J gene: TRBJ2-7
V gene: TRBV6-2/TRBV6-3

CDR3 protein: CATSSKGGYGYTF
CDR3 DNA: TGTGCCACATCCTCTAAGGGGGGATATGGCTACACCTTC
clone size: many
D gene: NA
J gene: TRBJ1-2
V gene: TRBV10-3

CDR3 protein: CASSGRGWGEKLFF
CDR3 DNA: TGTGCCAGCAGTGGCAGGGGCTGGGGAGAAAAACTGTTTTTT
clone size: NA
D gene: NA
J gene: TRBJ1-4
V gene: TRBV6-1

CDR3 protein: CASSVTGKGDYEQYF
CDR3 DNA: TGTGCCAGCAGCGTTACAGGGAAGGGAGACTACGAGCAGTACTTC
clone size: many
D gene: NA
J gene: TRBJ2-7
V gene: TRBV7-8

CDR3 protein: CASRDRGTGIQYF
CDR3 DNA: TGTGCCAGTAGGGACAGGGGAACGGGCATTCAGTACTTC
clone size: NA
D gene: TRBD1
J gene: TRBJ2-4
V gene: TRBV19

CDR3 protein: CSTLRDGYTF
CDR3 DNA: TGCAGTACTTTGAGGGATGGCTACACCTTC
clone size: few
D gene: NA
J gene: TRBJ1-2
V gene: TRBV29-1

CDR3 protein: CAWDRDRGLGEQFF
CDR3 DNA: TGTGCCTGGGACCGGGACAGGGGGCTGGGTGAGCAGTTCTTC
clone size: NA
D gene: TRBD1
J gene: TRBJ2-1
V gene: TRBV30

CDR3 protein: CATSLRPGHLNTEAFF
CDR3 DNA: TGTGCCACCAGCCTACGGCCGGGACACTTGAACACTGAAGCTTTCTTT
clone size: many
D gene: NA
J gene: TRBJ1-1
V gene: TRBV15

CDR3 protein: CASYRTNGELFF
CDR3 DNA: TGTGCCAGTTACCGAACAAACGGGGAGCTGTTTTTT
clone size: many
D gene: NA
J gene: TRBJ2-2
V gene: TRBV19

CDR3 protein: CASSAPGQGNYGYTF
CDR3 DNA: TGTGCCAGCAGTGCACCGGGACAGGGGAACTATGGCTACACCTTC
clone size: NA
D gene: TRBD1
J gene: TRBJ1-2
V gene: TRBV12-3/TRBV12-4

CDR3 protein: CASSLIYGRYKDNEQFF
CDR3 DNA: TGTGCCAGCAGCCTAATATATGGCAGGTACAAGGACAATGAGCAGTTCTTC
clone size: many
D gene: NA
J gene: TRBJ2-1
V gene: TRBV7-6

CDR3 protein: CASSSGGTGSSGANVLTF
CDR3 DNA: TGTGCCAGTAGTTCAGGAGGGACAGGGAGCTCTGGGGCCAACGTCCTGACTTTC
clone size: many
D gene: TRBD1
J gene: TRBJ2-6
V gene: TRBV19

CDR3 protein: CASSLPDIQETQYF
CDR3 DNA: TGTGCCAGCAGCTTACCGGACATCCAAGAGACCCAGTACTTC
clone size: NA
D gene: NA
J gene: TRBJ2-5
V gene: TRBV7-9